The 15 T cell receptor beta chains below come from one sample, sequenced in a study of blood T cell repertoires in COVID-19. TCRdb's table, derived via immunoSEQ multiplex PCR, lists solely in-frame clones and lacks some. The top ten hold approximately 6.8% of the sample, which has roughly 290,000 clones, more than 80% seen once. Specimen: peripheral blood. The receptors were gathered from a young woman with COVID-19, enrolled during active disease.

The rearrangement joins TRBV28 to TRBJ1-3; TRBD1 matches at 7 bases. The trim removed 7 bases at V and 0 bases at J, leaving 6 bases unmatched. This CDR3 has 15 residues. Germline CDR1 MDHEN, CDR2 SYDVKM. For the CDR3, the DNA is TGTGCCAGCACCACAGGGGCCTTCTCTGGAAACACCATATATTTT. It codes for CASTTGAFSGNTIYF.

This chain links TRBV27 with TRBJ1-1, with 7 bases lining up with TRBD1. The CDR3 is 13 amino acids. Trimming at V came to 5 bases and at J to 6 bases, leaving 6 bases not matched to a gene. CDR1 and CDR2 (germline): MNHEY, SMNVEV (reference sequence). The CDR3 here is CASSLGGLAEAFF. DNA for the CDR3: TGTGCCAGCAGTCTAGGGGGCTTGGCTGAAGCTTTCTTT.

The chain couples TRBV7-9 to TRBJ2-2; 10 nucleotides line up with TRBD1. From germline, CDR1 is SEHNR and CDR2 FQNEAQ (reference sequence). The CDR3 loop spans 14 amino acids. J gave up 3 bases and V 8 bases, and 3 bases lay outside the gene matches. CDR3 sequence: CASEGQGYTGELFF. For the CDR3, the DNA is TGTGCCAGCGAGGGACAGGGGTACACCGGGGAGCTGTTTTTT.

The chain couples TRBV5-4 to TRBJ1-5, with D uncertain. The germline V gene encodes CDR1 SGHNT and CDR2 YYREEE (reference sequence). V lost 0 bases to trimming and J lost 4 bases, with 5 bases between them. The CDR3 extends over 13 amino acids. The CDR3 spells CASSLAPNQPQHF. CDR3 DNA: TGTGCCAGCAGCTTGGCCCCGAATCAGCCCCAGCATTTT. Using reference TRBV5-4 and TRBJ1-5 for the parts outside the CDR3, the full variable domain is ETGVTQSPTHLIKTRGQQVTLRCSSQSGHNTVSWYQQALGQGPQFIFQYYREEENGRGNFPPRFSGLQFPNYSSELNVNALELDDSALYLCASSLAPNQPQHFGDGTRLSIL.

The chain carries TRBV19 and TRBJ2-3, with D unclear. V dropped 10 bases and J dropped 0 bases, with 14 bases sitting between them. Looked up from germline, CDR1 is LNHDA and CDR2 is SQIVND (reference sequence). The CDR3 is 14 residues long. CDR3 nucleotides: TGTGCCACTAAAGACGGCGGCAGCACAGATACGCAGTATTTT. It codes for CATKDGGSTDTQYF.

The V and J genes are TRBV5-4 and TRBJ1-1; D is uncertain. The CDR3 sequence is 15 residues long. Trimming left V 4 bases short and J 1 base short, with 14 bases between. Germline V gene data show CDR1 as SGHNT and CDR2 as YYREEE (reference sequence). CDR3 bases: TGTGCCAGCAGCAGCCGGACTGTAGAGAACACTGAAGCTTTCTTT. Amino acid sequence: CASSSRTVENTEAFF.

The V call is TRBV27, the J call TRBJ2-2; 7 bases agree with TRBD1. V lost 7 bases and J lost 7; bases outside the gene matches: 12. The CDR3 extends over 15 amino acids. CDR1 and CDR2 from the germline V gene are MNHEY and SMNVEV (reference sequence). Written as DNA, the CDR3 is TGTGCCAGCATGTCTACTACAGGGGATAGCGGGGAGCTGTTTTTT. This translates into CASMSTTGDSGELFF.

The chain couples TRBV24-1 to TRBJ2-1, with 12 bases aligning to TRBD2. With V trimmed by 3 bases and J by 13 bases, 6 bases remained unmatched. Germline-derived CDR1 and CDR2 are KGHDR and SFDVKD. The CDR3 runs to 14 residues. CDR3 amino acids: CATSDPRLAGEQFF. The CDR3 DNA reads TGTGCCACCAGTGATCCTAGACTAGCGGGAGAACAGTTCTTC.

This sequence joins TRBV5-1 and TRBJ2-2; 10 bases are shared with TRBD2. CDR3 length: 17 residues. The germline V gene encodes CDR1 SGHRS and CDR2 YFSETQ. The trim removed 3 bases at V and 2 bases at J, leaving 7 bases unmatched. In DNA, the CDR3 is TGCGCCAGCAGCTCGCCGGGACTAGCGACTAACACCGGGGAGCTGTTTTTT. As protein: CASSSPGLATNTGELFF.

The genes are TRBV19 and TRBJ1-2; possibly TRBD1 for D (5 bases). Trimming shortened V by 6 bases and J by 0 bases, and 8 bases separated the two germline ends. The CDR3 is 13 residues long. Germline CDR1 is LNHDA and CDR2 is SQIVND (reference sequence). CDR3 in amino acids: CASRTDPNYGYTF. The DNA of the CDR3 is TGTGCCAGTAGGACAGACCCTAACTATGGCTACACCTTC.

The chain combines TRBV29-1 with TRBJ2-3; the D gene is possibly TRBD2 (6 bases). The V end lost 0 bases, the J end lost 5 bases, and 12 bases lay between the germline ends. CDR1 and CDR2 (germline): SQVTM, ANQGSEA. CDR3 length: 14 amino acids. CDR3 protein: CSVEDWRVGDTQYF. The CDR3 nucleotides are TGCAGCGTTGAAGATTGGAGGGTCGGAGATACGCAGTATTTT.

The chain recombines TRBV29-1 with TRBJ1-5, with 7 bases matching TRBD1. The junction had 14 bases not matched to a gene; V was cut back by 3 bases and J by 3 bases. The CDR3 has 17 residues. Germline V CDR1 and CDR2: SQVTM, ANQGSEA. CDR3 coding DNA: TGCAGCGTTGACCCTCTTAGTAACAGGGGATACAATCAGCCCCAGCATTTT. This sequence encodes CSVDPLSNRGYNQPQHF.

The chain employs TRBV19 and TRBJ1-6; D gene unclear. Germline lookup yields CDR1 LNHDA and CDR2 SQIVND (reference sequence). This CDR3 region has 16 residues. Trimming removed 5 bases from V and 0 bases from J, with 11 bases in between. CDR3 in amino acids: CASSSVGSSYNSPLHF. The CDR3 DNA reads TGTGCCAGTAGTTCGGTGGGGAGCTCCTATAATTCACCCCTCCACTTT.

The CDR3 region is CASSFGTGNSPLHF. DNA for the CDR3: TGTGCCAGCAGTTTTGGGACAGGGAATTCACCCCTCCACTTT. The chain has TRBV27 and TRBJ1-6; 9 bases line up with TRBD1. The CDR3 loop spans 14 amino acids. Germline CDR1 reads MNHEY; CDR2 reads SMNVEV (reference sequence). Germline trimming cut 3 bases from V and 7 bases from J; bases unmatched to any gene: 1.

V gene TRBV24-1 combines with J gene TRBJ2-2; 11 nucleotides agree with TRBD1. With V trimmed by 7 bases and J by 4 bases, 4 bases remained unmatched. Germline loops: CDR1 KGHDR, CDR2 SFDVKD. The CDR3 contains 15 residues. The CDR3 here is CATRSGTGGTGELFF. The CDR3 nucleotides read TGTGCCACCAGATCCGGGACAGGGGGCACCGGGGAGCTGTTTTTT.